The following is a TCR beta chain sequence with its context. This sample was taken from a study of OX40 agonist ivuxolimab in advanced cancers. Study background: Patients receiving dose escalation had hepatocellular carcinoma, melanoma, renal cell or head and neck cancer. Among those treated, three patients had partial responses, one with hepatocellular carcinoma and two with cutaneous melanoma.

Patients with autoimmune history or systemic immunosuppression were excluded. TCRdb keeps only in-frame clones here, not all; method: immunoSEQ multiplex PCR. The sample shows approximately 74,000 clones, 75% to 90% of them seen only once. Trimming took 1 base from V and 5 from J, leaving 8 bases between them. The CDR3 is 13 amino acids. Looked up from germline, CDR1 is SGHDN and CDR2 is FVKESK. This chain connects TRBV14 to TRBJ1-1; D is unclear. This sequence originates from an adult with an advanced solid tumor such as melanoma, head and neck, liver or kidney cancer. The specimen was CD4+ or CD8+ T cells sorted from blood, collected in a trial of the OX40 agonist ivuxolimab. The CDR3 region is CASSQGVETEAFF. The CDR3 DNA follows: TGTGCCAGCAGCCAAGGAGTGGAAACTGAAGCTTTCTTT.